This entry lists 24 T cell receptor beta chains sequenced from one sample in a study of cytomegalovirus exposure and HLA in healthy donors. The PCR used 60 Vbeta and 13 Jbeta primers. Profiling relied on immunoSEQ multiplex PCR, and the TCRdb table lists in-frame clones only, not all of them. Of fewer than 45,000 clones listed, around three quarters were seen once; the top ten hold roughly 5.6%. The material sequenced was PBMCs. Receptors were obtained from a male donor in good health and CMV-seronegative.

CDR3 DNA: TGTGCCAGCAGTTATAGCAGGAACACTGAAGCTTTCTTT. Amino acid sequence: CASSYSRNTEAFF. V and J are TRBV6-6 and TRBJ1-1; D is unresolved. This CDR3 has 13 residues. V gave up 3 bases and J gave up 1 base, with 6 bases separating them. Germline CDR1 MNHNY, CDR2 SVGAGI (reference sequence).

J is TRBJ2-2 and V is TRBV4-3, with D unclear. V lost 0 bases and J 1 base, leaving 9 bases between the germline ends. CDR3 size: 16 residues. Germline assignment: CDR1 LGHNA and CDR2 YSLEER. The CDR3 DNA follows: TGCGCCAGCAGCCAAGATACGAGGAAGAACACCGGGGAGCTGTTTTTT. It encodes CASSQDTRKNTGELFF.

This clone was recorded only once. The V call is TRBV2, the J call TRBJ2-7, with 7 positions matching TRBD1. Trimming cost V 4 bases and J 5 bases; bases outside gene matches: 2. The CDR3 has 12 residues. The germline V gene encodes CDR1 SNHLY and CDR2 FYNNEI. CDR3 bases: TGTGCCAGCAGTGTGACAGGGAACGAGCAGTACTTC. Its protein is CASSVTGNEQYF.

The chain has TRBV6-5 and TRBJ1-6, with no clear D. Germline CDR1 and CDR2: MNHEY and SVGAGI. V was pared by 11 bases and J by 5 bases, with 13 bases between. The CDR3 has 13 residues. CDR3 DNA sequence: TGTGCCGCGAAACGGTCGGATAATTCACCCCTCCACTTT. Amino acid sequence: CAAKRSDNSPLHF.

A remark on this clone: Sequence at one end of the junction differs from germline and may be a read error. V gene TRBV7-7 combines with J gene TRBJ2-7, with a weak D call TRBD1 (6 bases). Germline loops: CDR1 SSHAT, CDR2 FNYEAQ (reference sequence). The CDR3 length is 16 residues. This CDR3 is CASSLVGRQVPYEQYF. DNA of the CDR3: TGTGCTAGCAGCTTGGTCGGGCGACAGGTCCCGTACGAGCAGTACTTC.

This clone was counted between two and nine times. The V call is TRBV28, the J call TRBJ2-7; 12 bases fit TRBD2. Trimming at V came to 5 bases and at J to 3 bases, leaving 5 bases not matched to a gene. This CDR3 is 15 amino acids long. Germline CDR1 is MDHEN and CDR2 is SYDVKM. CDR3 loop: CASSASGRAFYEQYF. Here the CDR3 DNA reads TGTGCCAGCAGTGCTAGCGGGAGGGCCTTCTACGAGCAGTACTTC.

The CDR3 is CASSLTAGYGYTF. Here the CDR3 DNA reads TGTGCCAGCAGTTTAACGGCCGGGTATGGCTACACCTTC. The chain joins TRBV27 to TRBJ1-2; D gene ambiguous. CDR1 MNHEY and CDR2 SMNVEV come from the germline V gene (reference sequence). The length of the CDR3 is 13 residues. The germline V and J ends were trimmed by 2 bases and 5 bases, with 9 bases remaining between them.

The genes are TRBV29-1 and TRBJ2-7; the D gene is possibly TRBD1 (6 bases). The germline V gene encodes CDR1 SQVTM and CDR2 ANQGSEA. Trimming removed 3 bases at V and 2 bases at J, with 11 bases between. The CDR3 length is 13 residues. In DNA, the CDR3 is TGCAGCGTTGAGAGGGACACCCCCTACGAGCAGTACTTC. This translates into CSVERDTPYEQYF.

V is TRBV18 and J is TRBJ1-4; 8 bases map to TRBD1. The J segment lost 4 bases and the V segment lost 4 bases, leaving 14 bases of the junction unmatched. This CDR3 has 18 amino acids. Per germline, CDR1 KGHSH and CDR2 LQKENI. The CDR3 nucleotides are TGTGCCAGCTCACTGCAGGGGGCGCTTCTTTCCAATAATGAAAAACTGTTTTTT. Its translation is CASSLQGALLSNNEKLFF.

This clone turned up a few times. The chain couples TRBV18 to TRBJ2-1; D possibly corresponds to TRBD1 (5 bases). This CDR3 spans 15 amino acids. The ends were cut back, 4 bases at V and 5 bases at J, with 15 bases in the middle. In germline, CDR1 is KGHSH, CDR2 LQKENI. The CDR3 bases are TGTGCCAGCTCACGGGCAGGGTCATTGGACAATGAGCAGTTCTTC. The encoded protein is CASSRAGSLDNEQFF.

This chain links TRBV30 with TRBJ1-1; 8 positions agree with TRBD1. The CDR3 length is 11 residues. V lost 3 bases to trimming and J lost 11 bases; unmatched junction nucleotides: 5. Per the germline V gene, CDR1 is GTSNPN and CDR2 is SVGIG (reference sequence). CDR3 in DNA: TGTGCCTGGAGCGGACAGGGCGCCGCTTTCTTT. It translates to CAWSGQGAAFF.

The chain links TRBV2 to TRBJ1-2; maybe TRBD1 (5 bases). Germline V gives CDR1 SNHLY, CDR2 FYNNEI. The CDR3 runs to 13 residues. Trimming removed 2 bases at V and 4 bases at J, with 8 bases between. CDR3 region: CASSEQGIYGYTF. The CDR3 nucleotides are TGTGCCAGCAGTGAACAGGGAATCTATGGCTACACCTTC.

The chain combines TRBV29-1 with TRBJ1-2; 7 nucleotides align to TRBD1. The CDR3 has 14 amino acids. Germline CDR1 is SQVTM and CDR2 is ANQGSEA. Germline trimming cut 8 bases from V and 7 bases from J; bases unmatched to any gene: 16. DNA for the CDR3: TGCAGCTATGGACAGGCCAGAACTCGCGCTGGCTACACCTTC. As protein: CSYGQARTRAGYTF.

This clone turned up a few times. This sequence joins TRBV6-1 and TRBJ2-3; 12 bases align to TRBD2. Per germline, CDR1 MNHNS and CDR2 SASEGT. The length of the CDR3 is 16 residues. Trimming cost V 4 bases and J 2 bases; bases outside gene matches: 4. The CDR3 bases are TGTGCCAGCAGTGCCGGGACTAGCGGGCTCACAGATACGCAGTATTTT. As protein: CASSAGTSGLTDTQYF.

The rearrangement links TRBV2 to TRBJ2-1; TRBD2 agrees at 7 bases. The CDR3 consists of 14 residues. V was pared by 7 bases and J by 8 bases, with 11 bases of the junction left unmatched. The germline V gene has CDR1 SNHLY and CDR2 FYNNEI. The CDR3 reads CASKRLAGVDEQFF. DNA of the CDR3: TGTGCCAGCAAACGACTAGCCGGGGTCGATGAGCAGTTCTTC.

This chain uses TRBV7-3 with TRBJ2-7; D unclear. Deletions cut 2 bases from V and 6 bases from J, with 11 bases between. The germline V gene has CDR1 SGHTA and CDR2 FQGTGA. This CDR3 spans 13 amino acids. In nucleotides, the CDR3 is TGTGCCAGCAGCTTATACGAGGAAGGCGAGCAGTACTTC. Protein: CASSLYEEGEQYF.

The chain recombines TRBV5-1 with TRBJ2-3; D possibly corresponds to TRBD2 (5 bases). The germline V gene encodes CDR1 SGHRS and CDR2 YFSETQ. V was trimmed by 0 bases and J by 3 bases, leaving 11 bases between them. There are 15 residues in the CDR3. DNA for the CDR3: TGCGCCAGCAGCTTGGTGGGAAGAGGGACAGATACGCAGTATTTT. Translating it yields CASSLVGRGTDTQYF.

V gene TRBV5-1 combines with J gene TRBJ1-6; 7 bases align to TRBD1. This CDR3 comprises 17 residues. The trim removed 5 bases at V and 0 bases at J, leaving 8 bases unmatched. Germline V gene data show CDR1 as SGHRS and CDR2 as YFSETQ. The CDR3 here is CASRASSGGSYNSPLHF. CDR3 nucleotides: TGCGCCAGCAGAGCGAGTTCAGGGGGCTCCTATAATTCACCCCTCCACTTT. The whole variable domain, filled in from reference TRBV5-1 and TRBJ1-6, reads KAGVTQTPRYLIKTRGQQVTLSCSPISGHRSVSWYQQTPGQGLQFLFEYFSETQRNKGNFPGRFSGRQFSNSRSEMNVSTLELGDSALYLCASRASSGGSYNSPLHFGNGTRLTVT.

This chain joins TRBV5-6 and TRBJ2-5, with D hard to call. Matching the DNA end better, TRBJ2-7 makes the J call doubtful. The CDR3 length is 11 residues. Germline loops: CDR1 SGHDT, CDR2 YYEEEE. CDR3 DNA sequence: TGTGCCAGCAGCTTTCGGTACGAGCAGTACTTC. It is translated as CASSFRYEQYF.

The chain links TRBV5-4 to TRBJ2-2; 7 bases map to TRBD1. This CDR3 is built from 14 residues. Germline assignment: CDR1 SGHNT and CDR2 YYREEE (reference sequence). V shed 4 bases, J shed 6 bases, and the junction held 6 bases outside the gene matches. The CDR3 protein is CASSRGGLAGELFF. The DNA of the CDR3 is TGTGCCAGCAGCCGAGGGGGCCTTGCCGGGGAGCTGTTTTTT. Full variable domain (outside the CDR3, taken from reference TRBV5-4 and TRBJ2-2): ETGVTQSPTHLIKTRGQQVTLRCSSQSGHNTVSWYQQALGQGPQFIFQYYREEENGRGNFPPRFSGLQFPNYSSELNVNALELDDSALYLCASSRGGLAGELFFGEGSRLTVL.

The chain couples TRBV19 to TRBJ2-7, with D possibly being TRBD1 (6 bases). The germline gives CDR1 LNHDA, CDR2 SQIVND (reference sequence). V was clipped by 5 bases and J by 4 bases, with 9 bases between them. This CDR3 has 12 amino acids. CDR3: CASSWDKYEQYF. The CDR3 DNA reads TGTGCCAGTAGTTGGGACAAGTACGAGCAGTACTTC.

CDR3 residues: CASTAGGAGNSYNEQFF. The CDR3 coding sequence is TGCGCCAGCACCGCGGGGGGCGCAGGAAACTCCTACAATGAGCAGTTCTTC. The chain combines TRBV5-1 with TRBJ2-1, with 8 nucleotides matching TRBD2. The CDR3 is 17 residues long. V lost 6 bases and J lost 0; bases outside the gene matches: 11. The germline gives CDR1 SGHRS, CDR2 YFSETQ.

The chain links TRBV6-6 to TRBJ2-2; D uncertain. CDR1 is MNHNY, CDR2 SVGAGI, per germline (reference sequence). The CDR3 consists of 11 residues. Trimming cost V 7 bases and J 7 bases, with 7 bases left between them. The CDR3 is CASISLGELFF. CDR3 DNA: TGTGCCAGCATAAGCCTCGGGGAGCTGTTTTTT.

CDR3 sequence: CAWKLQGANYGYTF. CDR3 nucleotides: TGTGCCTGGAAGCTACAGGGAGCTAACTATGGCTACACCTTC. The chain carries TRBV30 and TRBJ1-2, with D tentatively TRBD1 (6 bases). This CDR3 region has 14 residues. Trimming cost V 4 bases and J 0 bases, with 12 bases left between them. Germline CDR1 and CDR2: GTSNPN and SVGIG (reference sequence).